Below, one T cell receptor beta chain is given with its context. What antigen it recognizes has not been identified. No per-base quality is available; no much larger clone lies one base away. The data derive from a study of CD8 T cells in Susac syndrome (dated by TCRdb to the late 2010s). Regarding the complete study: The study used repertoire sequencing to test whether antigen drove CD8+ T cell activation and differentiation in Susac syndrome. CD8+ T cell repertoire clonality was compared between some 12 healthy donors, around 14 Susac syndrome patients and roughly 15 multiple sclerosis patients. Results the study describes overall, beyond this receptor: The study acknowledged that relatively few individuals were included in the TCR sequencing and HLA analysis.

V is reduced by 1 base and J by 7 bases, leaving a spacing of 13 bases between them. The CDR3 sequence holds 14 residues, the cysteine and phenylalanine included. Just CDR3 DNA is preserved here, 42 bases in frame from base 1. CDR1 and CDR2 (SEHNR, FQNEAQ) derive from the germline V gene (reference sequence). RNA was extracted using the RNeasy kit, and roughly 0.45 to 1 microgram was reverse transcribed with random hexamers. The immunoSEQ multiplex PCR assay, covering 54 Vbeta and 13 Jbeta segments, was used to amplify TCR beta CDR3 regions. PCR amplification bias was corrected by using a synthetic template baseline for primer optimization and computational correction. Per the source publication's procedure: Only productive sequences were kept, with reads annotated to V, D and J genes according to IMGT and analyzed in immunoSEQ Analyzer. To calculate clonality, Shannon entropy was normalized by log2 of the number of productive unique sequences and then subtracted from one. Public and private clones were assessed among the 100 most prevalent clones of each patient and control. Clones were defined as Susac-specific if absent from the healthy and MS cohorts, from 1052 published viral clones and from other ImmuneACCESS disease sequences. TCRdb handled the public reads itself, with Q25 trimming in fastp and clone calling in MiXCR, and kept productive beta chains. All rows with the same CDR3 protein become a single entry with the most common DNA and genes. Clone size and V and J calls follow TCRdb, not the original study. The sample records some 130,000 distinct CDR3 sequences, 80% of which are singletons. Around 0.5% of the sample lies in the top ten.

Peripheral blood CD8+ and CD4+ T cells from healthy donors, Susac syndrome patients and multiple sclerosis patients were profiled by high-throughput TCR beta sequencing. Treatment-naive patients with stable or active relapsing-remitting disease fulfilling revised McDonald criteria were used as multiple sclerosis controls. CD8+ TEMRA cells were enriched by FACS, while bulk CD8+ and CD4+ T cells were purified by magnetic negative isolation. Blood was drawn into EDTA tubes, processed within 24 hours, and PBMCs were isolated by density gradient centrifugation. PBMCs destined for TCR sequencing were cryopreserved in liquid nitrogen and later thawed in a 37 °C water bath. Purity of sorted or isolated CD4+, CD8+ and CD8+ TEMRA cells was at least 90%.

The chain is assembled from TRBV7-9 and TRBJ2-5; the D gene identity is not certain. What was sequenced was CD8+ T cells from PBMCs. The TCR was taken from a human donor with multiple sclerosis. The DNA sequence reads TGTGCCAGCAGCTTAGTCGTCACAGAAGGGACCCAGTACTTC. It codes for CASSLVVTEGTQYF.